The 32 T cell receptor beta chains below were found in one sample sequenced in a study of T cell clonality in common variable immunodeficiency. Measured with immunoSEQ multiplex PCR; TCRdb has only the in-frame clones, and not every one. This repertoire holds about 52,000 clones, and none appear only once. Sequencing was carried out using peripheral blood mononuclear cells. The receptors originated from a person aged 18 to 75 in good health.

This clone showed up many times. The read finishes 3 residues shy of the CDR3 end, and the germline J gene is used to complete it. The J gene is TRBJ1-5, the V gene TRBV6-2 or TRBV6-3; TRBD1 matches 9 bases. The CDR3 length is 17 residues. V trimming: 5 bases; J trimming: 5 bases; junction bases outside the gene matches: 13. The germline CDR1 and CDR2 sequences are MNHEY and SVGEGT. CDR3 region: CASSTSGTGNFHQPQHF. The sequenced CDR3 bases are TGTGCCAGCAGTACCTCCGGGACAGGGAATTTCCATCAGCCC.

This clone was detected many times. The sequenced fragment ends 3 residues before the CDR3 boundary, so the rest is inferred from the germline J gene. The chain couples TRBV6-2 or TRBV6-3 to TRBJ1-1, with D possibly matching TRBD1 (6 bases). This CDR3 has 14 amino acids. Trimming left V 0 bases short and J 3 bases short, with 8 bases between. Germline V gives CDR1 MNHEY, CDR2 SVGEGT. The DNA read from the CDR3 is TGTGCCAGCAGTTACTCGGGGGCGCACACTGAA. This gives the protein CASSYSGAHTE. From start to end, the CDR3 is CASSYSGAHTEAFF.

This clone was seen a few times. The read gets to within 3 residues of the CDR3 end, and the germline J gene fills in the rest. The V and J genes are TRBV7-2 and TRBJ1-1; D not resolved. CDR1 SGHTA and CDR2 FQGNSA come from the germline V gene. This CDR3 is 14 amino acids long. This chain's CDR3 is CASSLWFDTREAFF. The sequenced part of the CDR3 DNA is TGTGCCAGCAGCTTATGGTTCGACACCCGAGAG.

The sample holds a few counts of this clone. The DNA ends 3 residues before the CDR3 does, and the rest of the CDR3 is filled in from the germline J gene. The V call is TRBV11-3, the J call TRBJ1-1, with TRBD1 as a possible D gene (5 bases). The CDR3 is 14 residues long. V lost 1 base to trimming and J lost 1 base, with 7 bases between them. Germline assignment: CDR1 SGHNT and CDR2 YENEEA. CDR3 loop: CASSLGGANTEAFF. CDR3 bases read: TGTGCCAGCAGCTTAGGTGGGGCGAACACTGAA. Combining the CDR3 with reference TRBV11-3 and TRBJ1-1 gives the whole variable domain EAGVVQSPRYKIIEKKQPVAFWCNPISGHNTLYWYLQNLGQGPELLIRYENEEAVDDSQLPKDRFSAERLKGVDSTLKIQPAELGDSAVYLCASSLGGANTEAFFGQGTRLTVV.

At least ten counts were recorded for this clone. The read stops 3 residues short of the end of the CDR3; the missing end is completed from the germline J gene. V is TRBV14 and J is TRBJ2-7, with D possibly matching TRBD1 (5 bases). The CDR3 has 14 residues. The V gene lost 1 base and the J gene lost 6 bases, with 13 bases spanning the gap. CDR1 is SGHDN, CDR2 FVKESK, per germline. The DNA read from the CDR3 is TGTGCCAGCAGCCAAGTACTCCAAAGGGGCGAG. This sequence encodes CASSQVLQRGE. The CDR3 reads in full as CASSQVLQRGEQYF.

This clone was seen at least ten times. The read is 3 residues too short to cover the CDR3 end, so that end is filled in from the germline J gene. This chain connects TRBV10-1 to TRBJ2-3; D possibly uses TRBD1 or TRBD2 (6 bases each). The CDR3 length is 15 residues. CDR1 is WNHNN and CDR2 is SYGVQD in the germline V gene (reference sequence). Trimming shortened V by 2 bases and J by 2 bases, and 11 bases separated the two germline ends. Here the CDR3 reads CASSEHREVTDTQYF. The sequenced CDR3 bases are TGCGCCAGCAGTGAGCACAGGGAGGTCACAGATACG.

This clone was recorded many times. The read is 3 residues too short to cover the CDR3 end, so that end is filled in from the germline J gene. The J gene is TRBJ2-7, the V gene TRBV7-9; D is ambiguous. V dropped 0 bases and J dropped 3 bases, with 9 bases sitting between them. Per germline, CDR1 SEHNR and CDR2 FQNEAQ (reference sequence). This CDR3 is built from 14 residues. CDR3 protein: CASSLALQGYEQYF. CDR3 bases read: TGTGCCAGCAGCTTAGCCCTTCAAGGCTACGAG.

This clone was observed at least ten times. The CDR3 end is not reached by the read, which stops 3 residues before it; the germline J gene fills it in. The rearrangement joins TRBV7-9 to TRBJ2-7; D is possibly TRBD2 (6 bases). The V gene's germline CDR1 is SEHNR and CDR2 FQNEAQ (reference sequence). Deletions cut 4 bases from V and 4 bases from J, with 14 bases between. This CDR3 has 14 amino acids. CDR3 DNA, as far as it was read: TGTGCCAGCAGCTCCCTAGCGACCGGTTACGAG. Its translation: CASSSLATGYE. The CDR3 in its entirety is CASSSLATGYEQYF.

This clone was picked up a small number of times. Sequencing ends 3 residues short of the CDR3 end; the germline J gene provides the rest. The rearrangement joins TRBV5-5 to TRBJ1-2; D might be TRBD1 (5 bases). This CDR3 is built from 14 residues. Germline lookup yields CDR1 SGHKS and CDR2 YYEKEE (reference sequence). With 0 bases removed from V and 7 bases from J, the gap between germline ends came to 13 bases. CDR3 sequence reads: CASSLGREKAGYTF. The part of the CDR3 DNA that was read is TGTGCCAGCAGCTTGGGCAGGGAGAAGGCTGGC.

This clone was detected many times. The read falls 3 residues short of the CDR3 end, and the missing part is taken from the germline J gene. The J gene is TRBJ2-7, the V gene TRBV2; 7 bases are shared with TRBD2. This CDR3 contains 16 residues. Unmatched junction bases numbered 12, after V lost 4 bases and J lost 3 bases. CDR1 and CDR2 (germline): SNHLY, FYNNEI. The CDR3 here is CASSGGSSGSFYEQYF. The sequenced part of the CDR3 DNA is TGTGCCAGCAGTGGGGGGAGTAGCGGGTCGTTCTACGAG.

Ten or more counts support this clone. The read is 3 residues too short to cover the CDR3 end, so that end is filled in from the germline J gene. The rearrangement links TRBV20-1 to TRBJ2-3; D may be TRBD2 (5 bases). V was clipped by 5 bases and J by 0 bases, with 15 bases between them. Germline V gene data show CDR1 as DFQATT and CDR2 as SNEGSKA (reference sequence). This CDR3 is 15 amino acids long. The CDR3 sequence: CSASPRGFSTDTQYF. The CDR3 DNA, read in part, is TGCAGTGCTTCCCCCCGCGGGTTTAGCACAGATACG.

There are many counts of this clone. Sequencing ends 3 residues short of the CDR3 end; the germline J gene provides the rest. V and J are TRBV6-2 or TRBV6-3 and TRBJ1-2, with TRBD1 as a possible D gene (6 bases). Germline assignment: CDR1 MNHEY and CDR2 SVGEGT. CDR3 size: 15 residues. Trimming pared 0 bases from V and 5 bases from J, leaving 13 bases between. CDR3 amino acids: CASSYSQGKFYGYTF. CDR3 bases read: TGTGCCAGCAGTTACTCGCAGGGGAAATTTTATGGC.

This clone was recorded a few times. The read gets to within 3 residues of the CDR3 end, and the germline J gene fills in the rest. V gene TRBV7-6 combines with J gene TRBJ2-1; the match to TRBD2 covers 13 bases. CDR3 length equals 17 residues. Germline loops: CDR1 SGHVS, CDR2 FNYEAQ. V shed 5 bases, J shed 6 bases, and the junction held 10 bases outside the gene matches. The sequenced CDR3 bases are TGTGCCAGCAGCACTACCACCGGGACTAGCGGGATCAATGAG. Its protein is CASSTTTGTSGINE. The complete CDR3 reads CASSTTTGTSGINEQFF.

This clone has ten or more counts. The CDR3 end is not reached by the read, which stops 3 residues before it; the germline J gene fills it in. The V gene is TRBV6-1, the J gene TRBJ2-1; the D is unclear. Germline V gene data show CDR1 as MNHNS and CDR2 as SASEGT. V was shortened by 0 bases and J by 8 bases, with 14 bases between the two germline ends. This CDR3 spans 15 amino acids. The CDR3 protein is CASSEALPGRDEQFF. The DNA read from the CDR3 is TGTGCCAGCAGTGAAGCGCTTCCGGGTCGGGATGAG.

This clone was observed at least ten times. The read gets to within 3 residues of the CDR3 end, and the germline J gene fills in the rest. The chain has TRBV19 and TRBJ2-3; 8 nucleotides line up with TRBD2. V dropped 4 bases and J dropped 6; count of bases not matched to a gene: 6. Germline V lookup: CDR1 LNHDA, CDR2 SQIVND (reference sequence). The CDR3 sequence is 14 residues long. CDR3 DNA (partial): TGTGCCAGTAGTAGGAGCGGGAGTTCGGATACG. Protein sequence: CASSRSGSSDT. From start to end, the CDR3 is CASSRSGSSDTQYF.

This clone was seen ten or more times. The read gets to within 3 residues of the CDR3 end, and the germline J gene fills in the rest. This chain connects TRBV6-4 to TRBJ2-3, with TRBD1 as a possible D gene (5 bases). Germline V lookup: CDR1 MRHNA, CDR2 SNTAGT. The CDR3 covers 15 residues. V lost 3 bases to trimming and J lost 1 base, with 11 bases between them. This chain's CDR3 is CASSEMTTGTDTQYF. The covered CDR3 bases are TGTGCCAGCAGTGAAATGACGACAGGCACAGATACG.

In its sample, this clone was seen many times. The sequence runs out 3 residues before the end of the CDR3; the remainder is reconstructed from the germline J gene. The genes are TRBV6-1 and TRBJ2-7; 7 positions agree with TRBD1. Germline CDR1 MNHNS, CDR2 SASEGT. The length of the CDR3 is 16 residues. V lost 4 bases, J lost 0 bases, and 9 bases stayed unmatched. The CDR3 DNA, read in part, is TGTGCCAGCAGTGTCCAACAGGGGCGAGACTCCTACGAG. Translation: CASSVQQGRDSYE. The whole CDR3 reads CASSVQQGRDSYEQYF.

The table lists this clone with many counts. The read comes to an end 3 residues before the CDR3 does, leaving the germline J gene to fill in the end. This rearrangement joins TRBV18 to TRBJ2-5, with TRBD2 matching 8 bases. J lost 2 bases, V lost 6 bases, and 2 bases had no gene match. The V gene's germline CDR1 is KGHSH and CDR2 LQKENI. The CDR3 is 13 amino acids. The CDR3 reads CASSTSVQETQYF. The sequenced CDR3 bases are TGTGCCAGCTCGACTAGCGTACAAGAGACC.

This clone has a count of ten or more. The read ends 3 residues before the CDR3 terminus; that terminus is restored from the germline J gene. The rearrangement uses TRBV18 and TRBJ2-5, with D tentatively TRBD1 (5 bases). Trimming removed 3 bases at V and 5 bases at J, with 13 bases between. CDR1 KGHSH and CDR2 LQKENI come from the germline V gene. The CDR3 totals 14 residues. The CDR3 bases that were read are TGTGCCAGCTCACCTAACAGGCGGTTGGAGACC. Its protein is CASSPNRRLET. The whole CDR3 protein is CASSPNRRLETQYF.

This clone was observed a few times. The read finishes 3 residues shy of the CDR3 end, and the germline J gene is used to complete it. The chain recombines TRBV2 with TRBJ2-7; D is possibly TRBD1 (6 bases). Germline V gives CDR1 SNHLY, CDR2 FYNNEI. The CDR3 sequence is 14 residues long. Trimming shortened V by 6 bases and J by 1 base, and 13 bases separated the two germline ends. The CDR3 sequence: CASRARGHSYEQYF. The CDR3 bases that were read are TGTGCCAGCAGGGCCCGGGGACATTCCTACGAG.

This clone was counted at least ten times. The read stops 3 residues short of the end of the CDR3; the missing end is completed from the germline J gene. This chain joins TRBV7-2 and TRBJ2-1; D not certain. CDR3 size: 18 residues. Germline V gives CDR1 SGHTA, CDR2 FQGNSA. The ends were cut back, 0 bases at V and 0 bases at J, with 15 bases in the middle. The CDR3 is CASSLAPGTASSYNEQFF. CDR3 DNA (partial): TGTGCCAGCAGCTTAGCGCCAGGCACTGCGAGCTCCTACAATGAG.

This clone appeared many times. The read comes to an end 3 residues before the CDR3 does, leaving the germline J gene to fill in the end. The chain links TRBV28 to TRBJ2-3; 16 bases are a match to TRBD2. This CDR3 comprises 18 residues. Trimming took 6 bases from V and 4 from J; bases not matched to a gene: 10. Germline CDR1 is MDHEN and CDR2 is SYDVKM. The part of the CDR3 DNA that was read is TGTGCCAGCAGACCGGCGGGACTAGCGGGGGGGCTCTCAGATACG. Translating it yields CASRPAGLAGGLSDT. The full CDR3 reads CASRPAGLAGGLSDTQYF.

This clone was picked up many times. The read finishes 3 residues shy of the CDR3 end, and the germline J gene is used to complete it. The chain uses TRBV20-1 and TRBJ1-6; TRBD1 matches 8 bases. The V gene's germline CDR1 is DFQATT and CDR2 SNEGSKA (reference sequence). The junction had 8 bases not matched to a gene; V was cut back by 6 bases and J by 7 bases. The CDR3 sequence is 14 residues long. The CDR3: CSAPRDRRNSPLHF. Incomplete CDR3 DNA: TGCAGTGCGCCCCGGGACAGGAGAAATTCACCC.

CDR3 sequence: CASSVLTGGGQPQHF. CDR3 bases read: TGTGCCAGCAGTGTTTTGACAGGGGGCGGTCAGCCC. The chain uses TRBV2 and TRBJ1-5; the match to TRBD1 covers 10 bases. The sequence runs out 3 residues before the end of the CDR3; the remainder is reconstructed from the germline J gene. Germline lookup yields CDR1 SNHLY and CDR2 FYNNEI. With V trimmed by 4 bases and J by 6 bases, 6 bases remained unmatched. The CDR3 has 15 amino acids.

This clone was recorded at least ten times. The read comes to an end 3 residues before the CDR3 does, leaving the germline J gene to fill in the end. The chain joins TRBV7-8 to TRBJ2-1, with D possibly TRBD1 on 6 matching bases. Germline values: CDR1 SGHVS, CDR2 FQNEAQ. There are 16 residues in the CDR3. V was cut by 0 bases and J by 5 bases, with 14 bases left in between. CDR3 sequence reads: CASSLALDRVHNEQFF. The CDR3 DNA, read in part, is TGTGCCAGCAGCTTAGCGCTGGACAGAGTACACAATGAG.

This clone was seen at least ten times. The read ends 3 residues early relative to the CDR3; the germline J gene fills the gap. The chain carries TRBV5-1 and TRBJ2-2; TRBD1 is a possible D gene (6 bases). V was shortened by 7 bases and J by 0 bases, with 13 bases between the two germline ends. The CDR3 runs to 15 residues. Germline V gene lookup returns CDR1 SGHRS and CDR2 YFSETQ. CDR3 DNA, as far as it was read: TGCGCCAGCGGGGGCTCCCAGGCGAACACCGGGGAG. This codes for CASGGSQANTGE. From start to end, the CDR3 is CASGGSQANTGELFF.

The table lists this clone with many counts. The read ends 3 residues shy of where the CDR3 ends; the end is completed using the germline J gene. The chain carries TRBV29-1 and TRBJ2-1; D might be TRBD2 (6 bases). Trimming stripped 4 bases from V and 3 bases from J, with 16 bases between. Germline V lookup: CDR1 SQVTM, CDR2 ANQGSEA. There are 15 residues in the CDR3. CDR3 in amino acids: CSVGGERAFYNEQFF. The sequenced part of the CDR3 DNA is TGCAGCGTTGGGGGGGAGAGGGCTTTCTACAATGAG.

This clone was observed many times. The read terminates 3 residues before the CDR3 end, so the remaining end is supplied by the germline J gene. The rearrangement joins TRBV4-1 to TRBJ2-7; D gene uncertain. CDR1 and CDR2 (germline): MGHRA, YSYEKL. The germline V and J ends were trimmed by 1 base and 1 base, with 8 bases remaining between them. This CDR3 spans 14 amino acids. CDR3 DNA, as far as it was read: TGCGCCAGCAGCCAAGTTGAAGGGTCCTACGAG. Translated, it gives CASSQVEGSYE. The whole CDR3 sequence reads CASSQVEGSYEQYF.

This clone was recorded many times. CDR3 protein: CASRGTSGDRYNEQFF. CDR3 DNA (partial): TGTGCCAGCAGGGGAACTAGCGGGGATAGATACAATGAG. The chain uses TRBV2 and TRBJ2-1; TRBD2 aligns across 10 bases. The read terminates 3 residues ahead of where the CDR3 ends, so the germline J gene completes it. The CDR3 is 16 residues long. CDR1 is SNHLY, CDR2 FYNNEI, per germline. J was trimmed by 4 bases and V by 6 bases; bases with no gene match: 9.

Comment on this clone: The read comes to an end 3 residues before the CDR3 does, leaving the germline J gene to fill in the end. The chain is built from TRBV5-1 and TRBJ1-1; a weak D match, TRBD1 (5 bases). The V end was cut by 3 bases, the J end by 3 bases, with 18 bases between. The CDR3 length is 16 residues. The germline V gene has CDR1 SGHRS and CDR2 YFSETQ. The covered CDR3 bases are TGCGCCAGCAGCTCCGGGACCGGGTCGGGGGACACTGAA. Protein: CASSSGTGSGDTE. The full CDR3 reads CASSSGTGSGDTEAFF.

This clone was found many times. The CDR3 extends 3 residues past the end of the read, so its final part is completed from the germline J gene. This chain joins TRBV19 and TRBJ1-2, with a possible D match to TRBD1 (5 bases). V lost 7 bases and J 4 bases, leaving 19 bases between the germline ends. Germline loops: CDR1 LNHDA, CDR2 SQIVND (reference sequence). The length of the CDR3 is 15 residues. The DNA read from the CDR3 is TGTGCCAGTACCCCAAGAGCCAGGGAGGCCTATGGC. Translation: CASTPRAREAYG. The entire CDR3 protein reads CASTPRAREAYGYTF. Full variable domain (rest looked up from reference TRBV19 and TRBJ1-2): DGGITQSPKYLFRKEGQNVTLSCEQNLNHDAMYWYRQDPGQGLRLIYYSQIVNDFQKGDIAEGYSVSREKKESFPLTVTSAQKNPTAFYLCASTPRAREAYGYTFGSGTRLTVV.

This clone was picked up many times. The CDR3 end is not reached by the read, which stops 3 residues before it; the germline J gene fills it in. The J gene is TRBJ2-2, the V gene TRBV20-1; TRBD2 aligns across 8 bases. V lost 2 bases, J lost 3 bases, and 11 bases stayed unmatched. This CDR3 spans 17 amino acids. Per the germline V gene, CDR1 is DFQATT and CDR2 is SNEGSKA (reference sequence). CDR3 protein: CSARTWGAGVDTGELFF. The covered CDR3 bases are TGCAGTGCTAGAACGTGGGGAGCGGGGGTGGACACCGGGGAG.